Following are 31 T cell receptor beta chains from one sample sequenced in a study of cytomegalovirus exposure and HLA in healthy donors. Primers: 60 Vbeta forward and 13 Jbeta reverse. Profiled with immunoSEQ multiplex PCR; TCRdb holds only in-frame clones, not every one. This table has under 150,000 clones, around 70% appearing once. Material: PBMCs. All receptors come from a man between 40 and 49 years old in good health and CMV-seronegative.

The rearrangement joins TRBV25-1 to TRBJ2-5; 9 bases align to TRBD1. Germline-derived CDR1 and CDR2 are MGHDK and SYGVNS. The CDR3 is 16 amino acids. J lost 10 bases, V lost 2 bases, and 14 bases had no gene match. The CDR3, as DNA: TGTGCCAGCAGTGAAGGGGAGACAGGGGGGACACGGGGCCAGTACTTC. Its protein product is CASSEGETGGTRGQYF. Full variable domain (rest looked up from reference TRBV25-1 and TRBJ2-5): EADIYQTPRYLVIGTGKKITLECSQTMGHDKMYWYQQDPGMELHLIHYSYGVNSTEKGDLSSESTVSRIRTEHFPLTLESARPSHTSQYLCASSEGETGGTRGQYFGPGTRLLVL.

The CDR3 protein is CASSQEVAGGPGEQFF. In DNA, the CDR3 is TGTGCCAGCAGCCAAGAGGTTGCGGGGGGGCCAGGTGAGCAGTTCTTC. V is TRBV4-2 and J is TRBJ2-1; 9 bases fit TRBD2. CDR1 is LGHNA, CDR2 YNFKEQ, per germline. Germline trimming cut 0 bases from V and 9 bases from J; bases unmatched to any gene: 9. The length of the CDR3 is 16 residues.

The chain combines TRBV19 with TRBJ1-5; a possible D gene is TRBD1 (5 bases). V was pared by 7 bases and J by 1 base, with 17 bases between. The CDR3 extends over 16 amino acids. CDR1 LNHDA and CDR2 SQIVND come from the germline V gene (reference sequence). CDR3 coding DNA: TGTGCCAGTAAGCCCGGACCAGGGAGGAGCAATCAGCCCCAGCATTTT. Translation: CASKPGPGRSNQPQHF.

The J gene is TRBJ2-3, the V gene TRBV9; 10 bases agree with TRBD2. Germline-derived CDR1 and CDR2 are SGDLS and YYNGEE. V lost 0 bases, J lost 6 bases, and 7 bases stayed unmatched. The CDR3 consists of 16 residues. CDR3 DNA: TGTGCCAGCAGCGTAGGGTCTAGCGGGAGTTCTGATACGCAGTATTTT. Translating it yields CASSVGSSGSSDTQYF.

This clone was observed a handful of times. The chain uses TRBV5-1 and TRBJ2-5; D might be TRBD1 (6 bases). Germline CDR1 reads SGHRS; CDR2 reads YFSETQ. CDR3 length: 13 residues. Trimming took off 5 bases at V and 2 bases at J, with 10 bases between the two ends. DNA of the CDR3: TGCGCCAGCAGGGGAAGGGGGCAAGAGACCCAGTACTTC. Translated: CASRGRGQETQYF.

The chain is built from TRBV5-4 and TRBJ1-1; D is possibly TRBD1 (6 bases). CDR3 length: 16 amino acids. CDR1 and CDR2 from the germline V gene are SGHNT and YYREEE (reference sequence). The germline V and J ends were trimmed by 0 bases and 1 base, with 13 bases remaining between them. The CDR3 bases are TGTGCCAGCAGCTTGGCCCTAGGGGGGGGGAACACTGAAGCTTTCTTT. This encodes CASSLALGGGNTEAFF.

There are a few counts of this clone. The V and J genes are TRBV4-3 and TRBJ2-1, with 10 nucleotides matching TRBD2. After removal of 0 bases from V and 4 bases from J, the junction contained 6 bases not matched to a gene. The CDR3 length is 17 residues. CDR1 and CDR2 (germline): LGHNA, YSLEER. The CDR3 region has the DNA TGCGCCAGCAGCCAAGACTCCCTTAGCGGGAGGTACAATGAGCAGTTCTTC. Translation gives CASSQDSLSGRYNEQFF.

V and J are TRBV2 and TRBJ2-3; D might be TRBD2 (6 bases). The CDR3 length is 14 residues. Trimming left V 0 bases short and J 6 bases short, with 10 bases between. Per germline, CDR1 SNHLY and CDR2 FYNNEI. The CDR3, as DNA: TGTGCCAGCAGTGAAGCTGCGGGGAGGGATACGCAGTATTTT. Protein product: CASSEAAGRDTQYF. Full variable domain (remainder filled in from reference TRBV2 and TRBJ2-3): EPEVTQTPSHQVTQMGQEVILRCVPISNHLYFYWYRQILGQKVEFLVSFYNNEISEKSEIFDDQFSVERPDGSNFTLKIRSTKLEDSAMYFCASSEAAGRDTQYFGPGTRLTVL.

V is TRBV7-9 and J is TRBJ1-1; possible D gene TRBD1, 6 bases. The germline V and J ends were trimmed by 1 base and 3 bases, with 12 bases remaining between them. Germline CDR1 and CDR2: SEHNR and FQNEAQ (reference sequence). The CDR3 length is 15 residues. CDR3 in amino acids: CASSLGGGADTEAFF. In nucleotides, the CDR3 is TGTGCCAGCAGCTTAGGTGGGGGCGCGGACACTGAAGCTTTCTTT.

This CDR3 is CASSYRAGEKLFF. The DNA of the CDR3 is TGTGCCAGCAGTTACAGGGCGGGTGAAAAACTGTTTTTT. The chain links TRBV6-6 to TRBJ1-4; unclear D gene. Trimming cost V 2 bases and J 7 bases, with 8 bases left between them. Germline-derived CDR1 and CDR2 are MNHNY and SVGAGI (reference sequence). This CDR3 is built from 13 residues.

The rearrangement links TRBV29-1 to TRBJ2-3, with D perhaps TRBD1 (5 bases). The CDR3 spans 14 residues. CDR1 is SQVTM and CDR2 is ANQGSEA in the germline V gene. V gave up 3 bases and J gave up 1 base, with 11 bases separating them. In DNA form, the CDR3 reads TGCAGCGTTGAGCAGGGTGCGGGCACAGATACGCAGTATTTT. It encodes CSVEQGAGTDTQYF.

The chain employs TRBV28 and TRBJ1-1; the D is unclear. The CDR3 has 14 residues. The germline gives CDR1 MDHEN, CDR2 SYDVKM. Trimming took 3 bases from V and 3 from J, leaving 11 bases between them. CDR3 protein: CASSFPQLHTEAFF. CDR3 in DNA: TGTGCCAGCAGTTTTCCCCAGTTACACACTGAAGCTTTCTTT. Combining the CDR3 with reference TRBV28 and TRBJ1-1 gives the whole variable domain DVKVTQSSRYLVKRTGEKVFLECVQDMDHENMFWYRQDPGLGLRLIYFSYDVKMKEKGDIPEGYSVSREKKERFSLILESASTNQTSMYLCASSFPQLHTEAFFGQGTRLTVV.

The chain combines TRBV5-1 with TRBJ2-2, with a possible D match to TRBD2 (7 bases). Germline loops: CDR1 SGHRS, CDR2 YFSETQ. This CDR3 is built from 15 residues. V was cut by 5 bases and J by 3 bases, with 14 bases left in between. In DNA, the CDR3 is TGCGCCAGCAGGCGCGGGGGCATATACACCGGGGAGCTGTTTTTT. Translation: CASRRGGIYTGELFF. Using reference TRBV5-1 and TRBJ2-2 for the parts outside the CDR3, the full variable domain is KAGVTQTPRYLIKTRGQQVTLSCSPISGHRSVSWYQQTPGQGLQFLFEYFSETQRNKGNFPGRFSGRQFSNSRSEMNVSTLELGDSALYLCASRRGGIYTGELFFGEGSRLTVL.

The rearrangement links TRBV5-1 to TRBJ1-1; the D is unclear. This CDR3 spans 14 amino acids. V was trimmed by 4 bases and J by 4 bases, leaving 14 bases between them. Germline CDR1 SGHRS, CDR2 YFSETQ. CDR3 region: CASSQDFSRTEAFF. The CDR3 bases are TGCGCCAGCAGCCAAGACTTCTCTCGCACTGAAGCTTTCTTT.

The chain couples TRBV30 to TRBJ2-5; D is possibly TRBD1 (5 bases). The germline V and J ends were trimmed by 2 bases and 5 bases, with 6 bases remaining between them. CDR1 and CDR2 from the germline V gene are GTSNPN and SVGIG (reference sequence). The CDR3 is made up of 11 amino acids. The CDR3, as DNA: TGTGCCTGGAGTAGGGGCGAGACCCAGTACTTC. It is translated as CAWSRGETQYF.

This clone showed up just a few times. V is TRBV29-1 and J is TRBJ1-1; 9 positions agree with TRBD1. Germline CDR1 SQVTM, CDR2 ANQGSEA. J gave up 0 bases and V 7 bases, and 6 bases lay outside the gene matches. The CDR3 covers 14 residues. The CDR3 DNA reads as TGCAGCGCCCCGACAGGGGGTCTGAACACTGAAGCTTTCTTT. It encodes CSAPTGGLNTEAFF.

CDR3: CAWAPGEGQETQYF. The CDR3 DNA follows: TGTGCCTGGGCGCCCGGGGAGGGGCAAGAGACCCAGTACTTC. The gene calls are TRBV30 and TRBJ2-5; TRBD2 agrees at 7 bases. The J segment lost 2 bases and the V segment lost 5 bases, leaving 8 bases of the junction unmatched. This CDR3 spans 14 amino acids. Per germline, CDR1 GTSNPN and CDR2 SVGIG (reference sequence). Drawing the rest from reference TRBV30 and TRBJ2-5, the complete variable domain is SQTIHQWPATLVQPVGSPLSLECTVEGTSNPNLYWYRQAAGRGLQLLFYSVGIGQISSEVPQNLSASRPQDRQFILSSKKLLLSDSGFYLCAWAPGEGQETQYFGPGTRLLVL.

The chain uses TRBV2 and TRBJ2-5, with D possibly matching TRBD1 (6 bases). There are 13 residues in the CDR3. Germline V gene sequence: CDR1 SNHLY, CDR2 FYNNEI. Trimming took off 4 bases at V and 3 bases at J, with 9 bases between the two ends. Here the CDR3 reads CASSVNREETQYF. CDR3 nucleotide sequence: TGTGCCAGCAGTGTAAACAGGGAAGAGACCCAGTACTTC.

The chain couples TRBV7-9 to TRBJ2-7; TRBD2 matches at 11 bases. This CDR3 is 18 amino acids long. The junction had 10 bases not matched to a gene; V was cut back by 3 bases and J by 0 bases. Germline V gene lookup returns CDR1 SEHNR and CDR2 FQNEAQ (reference sequence). The CDR3 sequence: CASSLPSTSGTGSYEQYF. The DNA of the CDR3 is TGTGCCAGCAGCTTGCCTTCGACTAGCGGGACCGGCTCCTACGAGCAGTACTTC. The variable domain in full, completed from reference TRBV7-9 and TRBJ2-7, reads DTGVSQNPRHKITKRGQNVTFRCDPISEHNRLYWYRQTLGQGPEFLTYFQNEAQLEKSRLLSDRFSAERPKGSFSTLEIQRTEQGDSAMYLCASSLPSTSGTGSYEQYFGPGTRLTVT.

This rearrangement joins TRBV10-1 to TRBJ2-1; no firm D call. Germline V gene data show CDR1 as WNHNN and CDR2 as SYGVQD (reference sequence). The CDR3 length is 8 residues. Trimming cost V 11 bases and J 9 bases, with 5 bases left between them. This chain's CDR3 is CAPGEQFF. The CDR3 DNA reads as TGCGCCCCGGGTGAGCAGTTCTTC.

The V call is TRBV7-6, the J call TRBJ2-7; 7 nucleotides align to TRBD1. From germline, CDR1 is SGHVS and CDR2 FNYEAQ. After removal of 2 bases from V and 1 base from J, the junction contained 8 bases not matched to a gene. The length of the CDR3 is 16 residues. CDR3 loop: CASSLLPGGRSYEQYF. Here the CDR3 DNA reads TGTGCCAGCAGCTTACTTCCAGGGGGAAGGTCCTACGAGCAGTACTTC. Full variable domain (outside the CDR3, taken from reference TRBV7-6 and TRBJ2-7): GAGVSQSPRYKVTKRGQDVALRCDPISGHVSLYWYRQALGQGPEFLTYFNYEAQQDKSGLPNDRFSAERPEGSISTLTIQRTEQRDSAMYRCASSLLPGGRSYEQYFGPGTRLTVT.

V and J are TRBV7-6 and TRBJ2-7, with 8 bases matching TRBD1. The germline V gene encodes CDR1 SGHVS and CDR2 FNYEAQ. This CDR3 contains 17 residues. After removal of 2 bases from V and 8 bases from J, the junction contained 17 bases not matched to a gene. The CDR3: CASSLSPVGQGAVQQYF. In DNA form, the CDR3 reads TGTGCCAGCAGCTTATCCCCGGTCGGGCAGGGGGCAGTACAGCAGTACTTC.

The rearrangement uses TRBV6-5 and TRBJ1-2; TRBD1 matches 9 bases. This CDR3 is 14 amino acids long. Germline CDR1 reads MNHEY; CDR2 reads SVGAGI. J was trimmed by 4 bases and V by 5 bases; bases with no gene match: 5. The CDR3 DNA follows: TGTGCCAGCAGTCGGGACAGGGAGGGCTATGGCTACACCTTC. This codes for CASSRDREGYGYTF.

The chain has TRBV19 and TRBJ1-1, with TRBD1 matching over 10 bases. CDR3 size: 15 residues. The J segment lost 4 bases and the V segment lost 7 bases, leaving 9 bases of the junction unmatched. Germline V gives CDR1 LNHDA, CDR2 SQIVND (reference sequence). The CDR3 reads CASTHRDRGGTEAFF. The CDR3 DNA reads as TGTGCCAGTACCCACCGGGACAGGGGAGGCACTGAAGCTTTCTTT.

The chain recombines TRBV19 with TRBJ2-7; weak D call: TRBD1 (6 bases). The V end was cut by 3 bases, the J end by 7 bases, with 22 bases between. The CDR3 has 16 residues. CDR1 and CDR2 from the germline V gene are LNHDA and SQIVND (reference sequence). In DNA form, the CDR3 reads TGTGCCAGTAGTATTAGGACAGCGTATTCTCCTACTGAGCAGTACTTC. Translating gives CASSIRTAYSPTEQYF.

The chain is built from TRBV18 and TRBJ2-1, with 9 bases lining up with TRBD1. V lost 3 bases and J lost 4; bases outside the gene matches: 4. The germline gives CDR1 KGHSH, CDR2 LQKENI. CDR3 length equals 15 residues. CDR3 loop: CASSPGQGFYNEQFF. The DNA of the CDR3 is TGTGCCAGCTCACCGGGACAGGGCTTTTACAATGAGCAGTTCTTC.

The V call is TRBV2, the J call TRBJ1-4; D may be TRBD1 (5 bases). Trimming took 7 bases from V and 0 from J, leaving 15 bases between them. Germline V gene sequence: CDR1 SNHLY, CDR2 FYNNEI. This CDR3 contains 16 residues. CDR3 loop: CASKGTLSATNEKLFF. In DNA, the CDR3 is TGTGCCAGCAAGGGGACTCTCTCCGCAACTAATGAAAAACTGTTTTTT.

This sequence joins TRBV7-2 and TRBJ1-1; no reliable D call. CDR3 length equals 15 residues. Germline CDR1 reads SGHTA; CDR2 reads FQGNSA. Trimming took off 0 bases at V and 4 bases at J, with 12 bases between the two ends. The CDR3: CASSLARRFGTEAFF. The CDR3 region has the DNA TGTGCCAGCAGCTTAGCGCGCAGGTTCGGCACTGAAGCTTTCTTT.

This clone was recorded a few times. This sequence joins TRBV9 and TRBJ2-1; 11 nucleotides line up with TRBD1. The CDR3 loop spans 13 amino acids. Looked up from germline, CDR1 is SGDLS and CDR2 is YYNGEE. Germline trimming cut 3 bases from V and 8 bases from J; bases unmatched to any gene: 1. CDR3 sequence reads: CASSGTGGDEQFF. The DNA for the CDR3 is TGTGCCAGCAGCGGGACAGGGGGCGATGAGCAGTTCTTC. Filled out from reference TRBV9 and TRBJ2-1, the complete variable domain reads DSGVTQTPKHLITATGQRVTLRCSPRSGDLSVYWYQQSLDQGLQFLIQYYNGEERAKGNILERFSAQQFPDLHSELNLSSLELGDSALYFCASSGTGGDEQFFGPGTRLTVL.

The chain has TRBV6-1 and TRBJ1-5; D is unclear. The V end was cut by 6 bases, the J end by 2 bases, with 14 bases between. The CDR3 consists of 15 residues. CDR1 and CDR2 (germline): MNHNS, SASEGT. CDR3 residues: CASSDSIFGNQPQHF. The CDR3 DNA reads as TGTGCCAGCAGCGATTCTATTTTTGGCAATCAGCCCCAGCATTTT.

This clone turned up a few times. This chain connects TRBV5-1 to TRBJ2-7; 8 nucleotides match TRBD2. The V gene's germline CDR1 is SGHRS and CDR2 YFSETQ. V lost 3 bases, J lost 0 bases, and 8 bases stayed unmatched. The CDR3 runs to 16 residues. The CDR3 DNA reads as TGCGCCAGCAGCTCCGCCGGGACTAGGAGCTCCTACGAGCAGTACTTC. The encoded protein is CASSSAGTRSSYEQYF.